These 24 T cell receptor beta chains originate from one sample sequenced in a study of cytomegalovirus exposure and HLA in healthy donors. PCR primers comprised 60 Vbeta and 13 Jbeta primers. The protocol was immunoSEQ multiplex PCR, while the TCRdb copy is restricted to in-frame clones and leaves out a portion. This table holds 150,000 to 200,000 clones, 80% found once. The sample was PBMCs. These receptor sequences come from a male donor in good health and CMV-seropositive.

In regard to this clone: Different DNA sequences within this sample yield the same CDR3. The rearrangement links TRBV7-9 to TRBJ2-7, with D tentatively TRBD2 (5 bases). CDR1 and CDR2 (germline): SEHNR, FQNEAQ (reference sequence). V lost 1 base and J lost 4, with 5 bases in between. This CDR3 is built from 12 residues. The CDR3: CASSLVAYEQYF. The CDR3 region has the DNA TGTGCCAGCAGCTTAGTAGCGTACGAGCAGTACTTC.

The chain uses TRBV6-1 and TRBJ2-5, with a tentative D call TRBD2 (6 bases). Trimming shortened V by 6 bases and J by 4 bases, and 12 bases separated the two germline ends. The CDR3 sequence is 13 residues long. Germline V lookup: CDR1 MNHNS, CDR2 SASEGT. This CDR3 is CASRPGGTETQYF. CDR3 bases: TGTGCCAGCAGGCCCGGGGGTACAGAGACCCAGTACTTC.

This CDR3 is CASSLYQAMNTEAFF. In DNA, the CDR3 is TGTGCCAGCAGCTTGTACCAGGCGATGAACACTGAAGCTTTCTTT. The chain joins TRBV5-6 to TRBJ1-1, with D uncertain. Germline lookup yields CDR1 SGHDT and CDR2 YYEEEE. Trimming left V 1 base short and J 0 bases short, with 10 bases between. This CDR3 is 15 amino acids long.

About this clone: The junction departs from germline at one end; a sequencing error may be responsible. This chain links TRBV7-9 with TRBJ2-7, with D unresolved. CDR3 length: 12 amino acids. Germline CDR1 is SEHNR and CDR2 is FQNEAQ (reference sequence). Written as DNA, the CDR3 is TGTTCCAGCAGCTTGGGCAGTTACGAGCAGTACTTC. Translating it yields CSSSLGSYEQYF.

The chain uses TRBV6-1 and TRBJ2-5, with 7 bases matching TRBD1. Per the germline V gene, CDR1 is MNHNS and CDR2 is SASEGT. Unmatched junction bases numbered 12, after V lost 9 bases and J lost 5 bases. This CDR3 has 14 amino acids. CDR3: CARTGRRAGETQYF. The CDR3 DNA is TGTGCCAGGACAGGGAGAAGAGCCGGGGAGACCCAGTACTTC.

This clone was found a few times. The chain couples TRBV4-2 to TRBJ2-3, with 10 positions matching TRBD2. Germline trimming cut 4 bases from V and 2 bases from J; bases unmatched to any gene: 9. The CDR3 loop spans 17 amino acids. CDR1 is LGHNA, CDR2 YNFKEQ, per germline. CDR3 loop: CASSPGGLAGDTDTQYF. CDR3 nucleotide sequence: TGTGCCAGCAGCCCTGGGGGCCTAGCGGGAGACACAGATACGCAGTATTTT.

This chain joins TRBV27 and TRBJ1-5; no reliable D call. The germline V gene encodes CDR1 MNHEY and CDR2 SMNVEV (reference sequence). V gave up 3 bases and J gave up 0 bases, with 6 bases separating them. CDR3 size: 14 residues. CDR3 nucleotides: TGTGCCAGCAGTTTGTCAGTTAGCAATCAGCCCCAGCATTTT. This codes for CASSLSVSNQPQHF.

This clone was counted between two and nine times. V usage is TRBV30 and J usage is TRBJ2-1, with TRBD2 matching 11 bases. Germline trimming cut 7 bases from V and 5 bases from J; bases unmatched to any gene: 16. This CDR3 is built from 17 residues. The germline V gene has CDR1 GTSNPN and CDR2 SVGIG (reference sequence). The CDR3 bases are TGTGCCTCTTCCTCCGGGACTAGCGGAGCTGGGGACAATGAGCAGTTCTTC. Amino acid sequence: CASSSGTSGAGDNEQFF.

The rearrangement uses TRBV19 and TRBJ1-1, with 7 bases that match TRBD1. The CDR3 is 16 amino acids. Germline CDR1 and CDR2: LNHDA and SQIVND (reference sequence). Trimming at V came to 5 bases and at J to 0 bases, leaving 9 bases not matched to a gene. CDR3 DNA: TGTGCCAGTAGTGGGACAGCCAACTTCATGAACACTGAAGCTTTCTTT. Amino acid sequence: CASSGTANFMNTEAFF.

There are many counts of this clone. The chain couples TRBV25-1 to TRBJ2-1; a possible D gene is TRBD1 (7 bases). The germline CDR1 and CDR2 sequences are MGHDK and SYGVNS. V lost 2 bases and J 8 bases, leaving 22 bases between the germline ends. This CDR3 has 17 residues. The CDR3 reads CASSEKRRAGGKDEQFF. In DNA form, the CDR3 reads TGTGCCAGCAGTGAAAAGAGGAGGGCAGGGGGTAAGGATGAGCAGTTCTTC.

This rearrangement joins TRBV14 to TRBJ2-1; perhaps TRBD2 as D (6 bases). There are 13 residues in the CDR3. V was cut by 1 base and J by 9 bases, with 10 bases left in between. Per germline, CDR1 SGHDN and CDR2 FVKESK. This CDR3 reads CASSQVQGGEQFF. CDR3 nucleotides: TGTGCCAGCAGCCAAGTCCAGGGAGGTGAGCAGTTCTTC.

This rearrangement joins TRBV5-4 to TRBJ2-7; no definite D call. Trimming stripped 1 base from V and 4 bases from J, with 6 bases between. CDR3 length: 12 amino acids. Germline CDR1 reads SGHNT; CDR2 reads YYREEE (reference sequence). The CDR3 loop is CASSLISYEQYF. CDR3 DNA: TGTGCCAGCAGCTTGATATCTTACGAGCAGTACTTC. Full variable domain (remainder filled in from reference TRBV5-4 and TRBJ2-7): ETGVTQSPTHLIKTRGQQVTLRCSSQSGHNTVSWYQQALGQGPQFIFQYYREEENGRGNFPPRFSGLQFPNYSSELNVNALELDDSALYLCASSLISYEQYFGPGTRLTVT.

The V gene is TRBV6-5, the J gene TRBJ2-5; 7 bases match TRBD2. With the DNA end fitting TRBJ2-7 better, the J assignment may be wrong. This CDR3 comprises 16 residues. Germline CDR1 and CDR2: MNHEY and SVGAGI. Here the CDR3 reads CASSYSALAASYEQYF. CDR3 sequence (DNA): TGTGCCAGCAGTTACTCTGCCCTAGCGGCTTCCTACGAGCAGTACTTC.

The rearrangement links TRBV28 to TRBJ2-7; D perhaps matches TRBD2 (6 bases). Trimming cost V 2 bases and J 0 bases, with 14 bases left between them. In germline, CDR1 is MDHEN, CDR2 SYDVKM. The length of the CDR3 is 16 residues. Here the CDR3 DNA reads TGTGCCAGCAGTTTAAGGAGGGACGGGAGCTCCTACGAGCAGTACTTC. Its protein product is CASSLRRDGSSYEQYF. Supplemented by reference TRBV28 and TRBJ2-7, the full variable domain reads DVKVTQSSRYLVKRTGEKVFLECVQDMDHENMFWYRQDPGLGLRLIYFSYDVKMKEKGDIPEGYSVSREKKERFSLILESASTNQTSMYLCASSLRRDGSSYEQYFGPGTRLTVT.

Only a few counts were recorded for this clone. This chain connects TRBV28 to TRBJ2-3; weak D call: TRBD2 (6 bases). CDR1 and CDR2 (germline): MDHEN, SYDVKM. The CDR3 is 12 amino acids. V dropped 5 bases and J dropped 14 bases, with 17 bases sitting between them. The CDR3 DNA is TGTGCCAGCAGTGAGGGGACTGGGGGACGGTATTTT. Protein: CASSEGTGGRYF. Full variable domain (remainder filled in from reference TRBV28 and TRBJ2-3): DVKVTQSSRYLVKRTGEKVFLECVQDMDHENMFWYRQDPGLGLRLIYFSYDVKMKEKGDIPEGYSVSREKKERFSLILESASTNQTSMYLCASSEGTGGRYFGPGTRLTVL.

The chain recombines TRBV11-2 with TRBJ1-1; D is ambiguous. CDR3 length: 15 amino acids. Between the trimmed V and J ends, which lost 2 bases and 7 bases, there was a span of 17 bases. Germline V lookup: CDR1 SGHAT, CDR2 FQNNGV. In DNA, the CDR3 is TGTGCCAGCAGCTTAATGTACGGAGGAGAGAGTGAAGCTTTCTTT. As protein: CASSLMYGGESEAFF. Full variable domain (remainder filled in from reference TRBV11-2 and TRBJ1-1): EAGVAQSPRYKIIEKRQSVAFWCNPISGHATLYWYQQILGQGPKLLIQFQNNGVVDDSQLPKDRFSAERLKGVDSTLKIQPAKLEDSAVYLCASSLMYGGESEAFFGQGTRLTVV.

The rearrangement joins TRBV13 to TRBJ2-1; D is perhaps TRBD2 (5 bases). The V end was cut by 2 bases, the J end by 3 bases, with 8 bases between. Germline V CDR1 and CDR2: PRHDT, FYEKMQ (reference sequence). CDR3 size: 14 residues. DNA for the CDR3: TGTGCCAGCAGCTTAAGCGGACTCTACAATGAGCAGTTCTTC. This encodes CASSLSGLYNEQFF.

This clone turned up a few times. The chain carries TRBV6-1 and TRBJ2-7, with a weak D call TRBD2 (5 bases). Deletions cut 2 bases from V and 0 bases from J, with 11 bases between. CDR3 size: 15 residues. Germline values: CDR1 MNHNS, CDR2 SASEGT. The CDR3 is CASSELSGSSYEQYF. The CDR3 nucleotides read TGTGCCAGCAGTGAATTAAGCGGCAGCTCCTACGAGCAGTACTTC.

As regards this clone: Other DNA sequences of this sample code for an identical CDR3. The genes are TRBV4-2 and TRBJ2-7; possible D gene TRBD2, 5 bases. Germline CDR1 reads LGHNA; CDR2 reads YNFKEQ. Trimming removed 0 bases at V and 4 bases at J, with 13 bases between. CDR3 length: 15 residues. In DNA, the CDR3 is TGTGCCAGCAGCCAAGATCGGAGGACGATATACGAGCAGTACTTC. Protein: CASSQDRRTIYEQYF.

The chain combines TRBV27 with TRBJ2-3; TRBD2 matches at 10 bases. The germline V gene has CDR1 MNHEY and CDR2 SMNVEV (reference sequence). There are 15 residues in the CDR3. With 5 bases clipped from V and 6 bases from J, the junction kept 8 bases outside the gene matches. The CDR3, as DNA: TGTGCCAGCAGTCCTCGCACTAGCGGGATGGATACGCAGTATTTT. It specifies CASSPRTSGMDTQYF.

The chain links TRBV9 to TRBJ2-5; TRBD2 is a possible D gene (6 bases). The germline gives CDR1 SGDLS, CDR2 YYNGEE. Trimming pared 0 bases from V and 5 bases from J, leaving 23 bases between. The CDR3 runs 18 residues. In DNA, the CDR3 is TGTGCCAGCAGCGTAGGGGGTAGGCTAGCGAAATTGTGGGAGACCCAGTACTTC. Translated: CASSVGGRLAKLWETQYF. Full variable domain (rest looked up from reference TRBV9 and TRBJ2-5): DSGVTQTPKHLITATGQRVTLRCSPRSGDLSVYWYQQSLDQGLQFLIQYYNGEERAKGNILERFSAQQFPDLHSELNLSSLELGDSALYFCASSVGGRLAKLWETQYFGPGTRLLVL.

The gene calls are TRBV6-1 and TRBJ1-2; the D is unclear. The germline CDR1 and CDR2 sequences are MNHNS and SASEGT. CDR3 length: 13 amino acids. V dropped 7 bases and J dropped 5 bases, with 14 bases sitting between them. The CDR3 spells CASKIIQLYGYTF. CDR3 DNA: TGTGCCAGCAAGATAATACAGTTATATGGCTACACCTTC.

This sequence joins TRBV30 and TRBJ2-7; unclear D gene. Germline V gives CDR1 GTSNPN, CDR2 SVGIG (reference sequence). The CDR3 length is 11 residues. The V gene lost 3 bases and the J gene lost 3 bases, with 6 bases spanning the gap. DNA for the CDR3: TGTGCCTGGAGCCCAAACTACGAGCAGTACTTC. This translates into CAWSPNYEQYF.

The V call is TRBV6-1, the J call TRBJ2-3; a possible D gene is TRBD2 (6 bases). This CDR3 is built from 12 residues. Trimming took 1 base from V and 10 from J, leaving 9 bases between them. Germline V CDR1 and CDR2: MNHNS, SASEGT. The CDR3: CASSEVGGPQYF. DNA for the CDR3: TGTGCCAGCAGTGAAGTGGGGGGACCGCAGTATTTT.